These T cell receptor beta chains were read from a single sample in a study of T cells in Graves' hyperthyroidism and ophthalmopathy. MiXCR, applied by TCRdb to the multiplex PCR reads, yields one record per CDR3 protein. This table holds 600,000 to 900,000 distinct CDR3 sequences, roughly 15% found once. Sequencing was performed on blood. The receptors were sampled from a man aged 18 to 35 with Graves' hyperthyroidism. Each CDR3 is given with its conserved first and last residue. The order of the fields is CDR3 protein, CDR3 DNA, clone size, J gene, D gene, CDR3 length, V gene. D genes are given only for firm matches. A clone size is listed for some rows: how often the clone was seen (once, few, many), or a class if it is expanded.

cdr3_aa: CASSFNSNQPQRF
cdr3_nt: TGTGCCAGCAGTTTCAATAGCAATCAGCCCCAGCGTTTT
clone_size: -
j_call: TRBJ1-5
d_call: -
cdr3_length: 13
v_call: TRBV27

cdr3_aa: CASSDFEGTDTQYF
cdr3_nt: TGTGCCAGCAGTGATTTCGAAGGCACAGATACGCAGTATTTT
clone_size: few
j_call: TRBJ2-3
d_call: -
cdr3_length: 14
v_call: TRBV2

cdr3_aa: CASSYYTGPGSPLHF
cdr3_nt: TGTGCCAGCAGCTACTATACGGGACCGGGTTCACCCCTCCACTTT
clone_size: few
j_call: TRBJ1-6
d_call: -
cdr3_length: 15
v_call: TRBV7-2

cdr3_aa: CASSFGPPGLAETYERYF
cdr3_nt: TGTGCCAGCAGCTTTGGTCCTCCGGGACTAGCCGAGACCTACGAGCGGTACTTC
clone_size: -
j_call: TRBJ2-7
d_call: TRBD2
cdr3_length: 18
v_call: TRBV9

cdr3_aa: CAISDPGQGSYEQYF
cdr3_nt: TGTGCCATCAGTGATCCGGGACAGGGCTCCTACGAGCAGTACTTC
clone_size: -
j_call: TRBJ2-7
d_call: TRBD1
cdr3_length: 15
v_call: TRBV10-3

cdr3_aa: CASSLSPTGTGELFF
cdr3_nt: TGTGCCAGCAGTTTAAGTCCGACGGGCACCGGGGAGCTGTTTTTT
clone_size: few
j_call: TRBJ2-2
d_call: -
cdr3_length: 15
v_call: TRBV28

cdr3_aa: CASGRWDGETQYF
cdr3_nt: TGTGCCAGTGGAAGATGGGACGGAGAGACCCAGTACTTC
clone_size: many
j_call: TRBJ2-5
d_call: -
cdr3_length: 13
v_call: TRBV11-1

cdr3_aa: CASSPTGGGDIQYF
cdr3_nt: TGTGCCAGCAGCCCGACAGGGGGGGGGGACATTCAGTACTTC
clone_size: many
j_call: TRBJ2-4
d_call: TRBD1
cdr3_length: 14
v_call: TRBV28

cdr3_aa: CASSQARDNEQFF
cdr3_nt: TGTGCCAGCAGCCAGGCCAGGGACAATGAGCAGTTCTTC
clone_size: few
j_call: TRBJ2-1
d_call: -
cdr3_length: 13
v_call: TRBV7-3

cdr3_aa: CASTPEALSYEQYF
cdr3_nt: TGTGCCAGCACCCCAGAGGCCCTCTCCTACGAGCAGTACTTC
clone_size: many
j_call: TRBJ2-7
d_call: -
cdr3_length: 14
v_call: TRBV2

cdr3_aa: CSASVAGGLGLYNEQFF
cdr3_nt: TGCAGTGCTAGTGTAGCGGGAGGACTAGGTTTGTACAATGAGCAGTTCTTC
clone_size: many
j_call: TRBJ2-1
d_call: TRBD2
cdr3_length: 17
v_call: TRBV20-1

cdr3_aa: CASSLTPPGAGGETQYF
cdr3_nt: TGTGCCAGCAGCCTTACACCCCCTGGAGCGGGAGGTGAGACCCAGTACTTC
clone_size: -
j_call: TRBJ2-5
d_call: TRBD2
cdr3_length: 17
v_call: TRBV7-2

cdr3_aa: CSATGLAGGIITYNEQFF
cdr3_nt: TGCAGTGCTACAGGACTAGCGGGAGGGATTATCACCTACAATGAGCAGTTCTTC
clone_size: -
j_call: TRBJ2-1
d_call: TRBD2
cdr3_length: 18
v_call: TRBV20-1

cdr3_aa: CSADQLAGGPADTQYF
cdr3_nt: TGCAGTGCTGATCAACTAGCGGGAGGGCCAGCAGATACGCAGTATTTT
clone_size: many
j_call: TRBJ2-3
d_call: TRBD2
cdr3_length: 16
v_call: TRBV20-1

cdr3_aa: CASSEPGQGTRVVNEQFF
cdr3_nt: TGTGCCAGCAGTGAGCCGGGACAGGGGACGCGGGTCGTCAATGAGCAGTTCTTC
clone_size: -
j_call: TRBJ2-1
d_call: TRBD1
cdr3_length: 18
v_call: TRBV25-1

cdr3_aa: CASSPVWGHGYTF
cdr3_nt: TGTGCCAGCAGCCCCGTCTGGGGTCATGGCTACACCTTC
clone_size: few
j_call: TRBJ1-2
d_call: -
cdr3_length: 13
v_call: TRBV7-9

cdr3_aa: CASSRTQDADTEAFF
cdr3_nt: TGCGCCAGCAGCAGAACACAGGACGCAGACACTGAAGCTTTCTTT
clone_size: -
j_call: TRBJ1-1
d_call: -
cdr3_length: 15
v_call: TRBV5-1

cdr3_aa: CASSRRLTSGRRHEQYF
cdr3_nt: TGTGCCAGCAGTCGACGACTAACTAGCGGGAGGAGGCACGAGCAGTACTTC
clone_size: -
j_call: TRBJ2-7
d_call: TRBD2
cdr3_length: 17
v_call: TRBV6-2/TRBV6-3

cdr3_aa: CSAADGASEEQYF
cdr3_nt: TGCAGCGCCGCTGACGGGGCTTCAGAGGAGCAGTACTTC
clone_size: few
j_call: TRBJ2-7
d_call: -
cdr3_length: 13
v_call: TRBV29-1

cdr3_aa: CAASPSVGGYTF
cdr3_nt: TGTGCCGCGAGCCCATCAGTTGGGGGCTACACCTTC
clone_size: many
j_call: TRBJ1-2
d_call: -
cdr3_length: 12
v_call: TRBV28

cdr3_aa: CASSPTGGLHEQYF
cdr3_nt: TGTGCCAGCAGCCCGACAGGGGGTTTGCACGAGCAGTACTTC
clone_size: -
j_call: TRBJ2-7
d_call: TRBD1
cdr3_length: 14
v_call: TRBV12-3/TRBV12-4

cdr3_aa: CASSLASGDYNEQFF
cdr3_nt: TGTGCCAGCAGCTTAGCGAGCGGAGATTACAATGAGCAGTTCTTC
clone_size: many
j_call: TRBJ2-1
d_call: -
cdr3_length: 15
v_call: TRBV11-2

cdr3_aa: CATSLARGPEAFF
cdr3_nt: TGTGCCACCAGCCTGGCCAGGGGCCCTGAAGCTTTCTTT
clone_size: few
j_call: TRBJ1-1
d_call: -
cdr3_length: 13
v_call: TRBV15

cdr3_aa: CASSGSENSYNEQFF
cdr3_nt: TGTGCCAGCAGTGGTAGCGAGAACTCCTACAATGAGCAGTTCTTC
clone_size: many
j_call: TRBJ2-1
d_call: -
cdr3_length: 15
v_call: TRBV27